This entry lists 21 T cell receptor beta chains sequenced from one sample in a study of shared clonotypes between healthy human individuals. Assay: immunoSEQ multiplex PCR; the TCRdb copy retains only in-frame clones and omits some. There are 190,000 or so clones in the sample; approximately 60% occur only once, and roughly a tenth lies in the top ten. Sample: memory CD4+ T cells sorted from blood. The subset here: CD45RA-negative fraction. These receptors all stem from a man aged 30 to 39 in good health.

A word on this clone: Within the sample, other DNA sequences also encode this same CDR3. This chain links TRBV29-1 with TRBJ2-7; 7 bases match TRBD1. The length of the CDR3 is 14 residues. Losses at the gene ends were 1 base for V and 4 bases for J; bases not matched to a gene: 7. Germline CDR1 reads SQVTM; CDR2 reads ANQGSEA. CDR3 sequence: CSVEGQGRPYEQYF. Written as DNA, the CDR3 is TGCAGCGTTGAAGGACAGGGTCGGCCGTACGAGCAGTACTTC.

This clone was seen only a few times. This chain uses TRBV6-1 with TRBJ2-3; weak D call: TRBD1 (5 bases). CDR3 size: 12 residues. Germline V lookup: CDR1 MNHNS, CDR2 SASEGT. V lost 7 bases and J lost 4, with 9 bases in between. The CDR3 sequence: CASNDRPDTQYF. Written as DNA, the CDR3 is TGTGCCAGCAATGACAGACCAGATACGCAGTATTTT.

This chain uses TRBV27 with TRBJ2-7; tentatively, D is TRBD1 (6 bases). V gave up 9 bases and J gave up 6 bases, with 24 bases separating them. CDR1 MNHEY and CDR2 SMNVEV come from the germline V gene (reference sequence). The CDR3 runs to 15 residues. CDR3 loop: CASNYRFSGTSEQYF. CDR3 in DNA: TGTGCCAGTAACTACCGATTCTCAGGGACAAGCGAGCAGTACTTC.

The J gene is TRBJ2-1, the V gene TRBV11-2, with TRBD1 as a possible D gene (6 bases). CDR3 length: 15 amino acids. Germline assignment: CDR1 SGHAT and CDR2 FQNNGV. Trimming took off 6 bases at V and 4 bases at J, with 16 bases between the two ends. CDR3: CASRSPGTSYNEQFF. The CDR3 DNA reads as TGTGCCAGCAGAAGTCCCGGGACAAGTTACAATGAGCAGTTCTTC.

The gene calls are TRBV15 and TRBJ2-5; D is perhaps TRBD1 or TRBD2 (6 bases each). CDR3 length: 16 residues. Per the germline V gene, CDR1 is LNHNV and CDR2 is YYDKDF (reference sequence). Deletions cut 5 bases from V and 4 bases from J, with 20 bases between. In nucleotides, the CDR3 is TGTGCCACCAGCCAAGCTAGGGGGTCAGCGGGAGAGACCCAGTACTTC. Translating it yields CATSQARGSAGETQYF.

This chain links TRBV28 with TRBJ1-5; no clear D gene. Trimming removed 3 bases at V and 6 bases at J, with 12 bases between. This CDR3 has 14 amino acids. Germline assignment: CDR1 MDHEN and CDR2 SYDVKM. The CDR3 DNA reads TGTGCCAGCAGTTTGCAGAGTTTGGGTCAGCCCCAGCATTTT. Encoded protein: CASSLQSLGQPQHF.

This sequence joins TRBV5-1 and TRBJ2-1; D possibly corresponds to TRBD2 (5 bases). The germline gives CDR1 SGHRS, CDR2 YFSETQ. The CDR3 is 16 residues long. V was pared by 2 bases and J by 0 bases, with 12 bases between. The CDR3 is CASSFLAPSSYNEQFF. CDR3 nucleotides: TGCGCCAGCAGCTTCCTAGCTCCTAGCTCCTACAATGAGCAGTTCTTC.

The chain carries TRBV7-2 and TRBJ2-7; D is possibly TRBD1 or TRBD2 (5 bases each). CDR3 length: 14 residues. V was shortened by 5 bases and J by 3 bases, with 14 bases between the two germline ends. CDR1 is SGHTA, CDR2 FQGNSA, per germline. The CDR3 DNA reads TGTGCCAGCAGCATGACCGGGGCTTACTACGAGCAGTACTTC. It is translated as CASSMTGAYYEQYF. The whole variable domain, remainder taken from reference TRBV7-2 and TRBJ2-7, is GAGVSQSPSNKVTEKGKDVELRCDPISGHTALYWYRQSLGQGLEFLIYFQGNSAPDKSGLPSDRFSAERTGGSVSTLTIQRTQQEDSAVYLCASSMTGAYYEQYFGPGTRLTVT.

The DNA of the CDR3 is TGCAGCGTTCGTCTAATGGGCAGGACACAAGAGACCCAGTACTTC. Translating it yields CSVRLMGRTQETQYF. The J gene is TRBJ2-5, the V gene TRBV29-1; possibly TRBD1 for D (5 bases). The CDR3 extends over 15 amino acids. Germline assignment: CDR1 SQVTM and CDR2 ANQGSEA. Trimming shortened V by 5 bases and J by 2 bases, and 18 bases separated the two germline ends.

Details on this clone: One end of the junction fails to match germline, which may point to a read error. The CDR3 loop is CASSPSEAISEDF. In DNA form, the CDR3 reads TGTGCCAGCTCACCAAGTGAGGCGATATCGGAGGACTTC. This chain connects TRBV18 to TRBJ2-7, with a weak D call TRBD2 (5 bases). The germline gives CDR1 KGHSH, CDR2 LQKENI. The CDR3 consists of 13 residues.

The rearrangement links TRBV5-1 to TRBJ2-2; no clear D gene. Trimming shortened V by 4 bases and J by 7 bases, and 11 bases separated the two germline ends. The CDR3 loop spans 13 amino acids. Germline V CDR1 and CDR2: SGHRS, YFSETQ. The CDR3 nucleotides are TGCGCCAGCAGCCCCCAAGAGCGCGGGGAGCTGTTTTTT. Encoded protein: CASSPQERGELFF. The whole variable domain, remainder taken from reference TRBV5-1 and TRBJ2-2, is KAGVTQTPRYLIKTRGQQVTLSCSPISGHRSVSWYQQTPGQGLQFLFEYFSETQRNKGNFPGRFSGRQFSNSRSEMNVSTLELGDSALYLCASSPQERGELFFGEGSRLTVL.

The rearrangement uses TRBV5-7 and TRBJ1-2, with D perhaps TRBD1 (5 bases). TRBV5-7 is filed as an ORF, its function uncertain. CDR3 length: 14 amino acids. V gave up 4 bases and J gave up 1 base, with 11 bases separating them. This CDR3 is CASSRGGCNYGYTF. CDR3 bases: TGTGCCAGCAGCCGGGGGGGGTGTAACTATGGCTACACCTTC.

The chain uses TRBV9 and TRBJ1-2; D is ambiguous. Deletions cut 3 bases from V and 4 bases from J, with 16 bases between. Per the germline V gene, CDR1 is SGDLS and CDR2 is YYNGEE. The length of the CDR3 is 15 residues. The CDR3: CASSAAPGSSYGYTF. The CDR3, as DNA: TGTGCCAGCAGCGCAGCCCCGGGATCCTCCTATGGCTACACCTTC. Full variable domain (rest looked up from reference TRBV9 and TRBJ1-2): DSGVTQTPKHLITATGQRVTLRCSPRSGDLSVYWYQQSLDQGLQFLIQYYNGEERAKGNILERFSAQQFPDLHSELNLSSLELGDSALYFCASSAAPGSSYGYTFGSGTRLTVV.

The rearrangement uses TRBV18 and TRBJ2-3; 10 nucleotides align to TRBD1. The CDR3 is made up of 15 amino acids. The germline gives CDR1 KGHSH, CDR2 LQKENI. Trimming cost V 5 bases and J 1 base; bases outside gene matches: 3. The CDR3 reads CASSVTGGRTDTQYF. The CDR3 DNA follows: TGTGCCAGCTCAGTGACAGGGGGCCGCACAGATACGCAGTATTTT.

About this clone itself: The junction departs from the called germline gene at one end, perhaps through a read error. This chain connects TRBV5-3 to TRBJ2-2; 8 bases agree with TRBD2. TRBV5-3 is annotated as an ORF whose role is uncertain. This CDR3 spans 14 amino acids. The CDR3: CASSLVAGTGELFF. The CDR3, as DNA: TGTGCCAGCAGCTTAGTAGCGGGAACCGGGGAGCTGTTTTTT.

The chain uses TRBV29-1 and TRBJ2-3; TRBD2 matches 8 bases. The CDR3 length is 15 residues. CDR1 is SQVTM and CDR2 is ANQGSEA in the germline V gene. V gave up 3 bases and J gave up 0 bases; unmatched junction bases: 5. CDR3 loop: CSVDSGGRSTDTQYF. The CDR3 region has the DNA TGCAGCGTTGATAGCGGCGGGAGGAGCACAGATACGCAGTATTTT.

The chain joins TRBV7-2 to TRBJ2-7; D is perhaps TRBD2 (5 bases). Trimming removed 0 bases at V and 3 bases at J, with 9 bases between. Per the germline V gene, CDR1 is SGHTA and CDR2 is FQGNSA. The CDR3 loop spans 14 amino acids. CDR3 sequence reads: CASSLAGVGYEQYF. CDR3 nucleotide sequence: TGTGCCAGCAGCTTAGCGGGAGTAGGCTACGAGCAGTACTTC.

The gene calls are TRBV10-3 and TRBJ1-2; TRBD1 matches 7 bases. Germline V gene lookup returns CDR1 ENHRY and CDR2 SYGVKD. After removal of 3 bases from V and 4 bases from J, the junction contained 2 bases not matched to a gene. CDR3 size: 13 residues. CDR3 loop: CAISEQGSYGYTF. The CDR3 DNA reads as TGTGCCATCAGTGAACAGGGGAGCTATGGCTACACCTTC.

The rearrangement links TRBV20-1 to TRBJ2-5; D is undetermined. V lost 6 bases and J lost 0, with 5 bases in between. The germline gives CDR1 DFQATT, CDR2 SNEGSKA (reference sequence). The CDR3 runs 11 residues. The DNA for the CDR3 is TGCAGTGCACACCACCAAGAGACCCAGTACTTC. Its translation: CSAHHQETQYF.

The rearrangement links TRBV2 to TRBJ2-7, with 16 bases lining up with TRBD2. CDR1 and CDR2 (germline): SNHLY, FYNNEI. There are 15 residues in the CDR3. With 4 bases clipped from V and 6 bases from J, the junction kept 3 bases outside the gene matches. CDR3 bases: TGTGCCAGCAGTGTCGGGACTAGCGGGAGGGGCGAGCAGTACTTC. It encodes CASSVGTSGRGEQYF.

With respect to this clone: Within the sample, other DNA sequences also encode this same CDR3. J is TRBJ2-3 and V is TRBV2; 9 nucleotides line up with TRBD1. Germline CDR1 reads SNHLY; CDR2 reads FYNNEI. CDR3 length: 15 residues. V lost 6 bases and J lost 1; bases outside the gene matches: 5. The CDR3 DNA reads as TGTGCCAGCAGCGGACGGACAGGGGGCACAGATACGCAGTATTTT. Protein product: CASSGRTGGTDTQYF.